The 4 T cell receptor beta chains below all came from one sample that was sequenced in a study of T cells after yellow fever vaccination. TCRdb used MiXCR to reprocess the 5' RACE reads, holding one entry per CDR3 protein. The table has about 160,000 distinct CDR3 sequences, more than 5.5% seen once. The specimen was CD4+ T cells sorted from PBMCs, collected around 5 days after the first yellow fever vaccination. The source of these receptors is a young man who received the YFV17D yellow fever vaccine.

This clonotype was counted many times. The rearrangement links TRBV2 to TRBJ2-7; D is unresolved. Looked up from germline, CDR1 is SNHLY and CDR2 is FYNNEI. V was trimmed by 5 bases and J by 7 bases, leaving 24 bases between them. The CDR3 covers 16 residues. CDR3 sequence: CASSRSRQAGWLEQYF. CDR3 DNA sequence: TGTGCCAGCAGTAGATCCCGCCAGGCCGGGTGGTTGGAGCAGTACTTC.

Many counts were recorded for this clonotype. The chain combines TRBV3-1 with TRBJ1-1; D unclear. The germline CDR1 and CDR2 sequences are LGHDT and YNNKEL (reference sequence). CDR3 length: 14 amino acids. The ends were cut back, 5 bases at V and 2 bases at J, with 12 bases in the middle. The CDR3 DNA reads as TGTGCCAGCAGCTCGACCGCCGTAAACACTGAAGCTTTCTTT. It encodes CASSSTAVNTEAFF.

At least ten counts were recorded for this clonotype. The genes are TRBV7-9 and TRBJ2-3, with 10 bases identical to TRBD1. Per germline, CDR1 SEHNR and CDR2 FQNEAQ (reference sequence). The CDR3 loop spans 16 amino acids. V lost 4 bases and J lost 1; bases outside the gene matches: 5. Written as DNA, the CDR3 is TGTGCCAGCAGCTGGGACAGGGGAAGTGGCACAGATACGCAGTATTTT. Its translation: CASSWDRGSGTDTQYF.

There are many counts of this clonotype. CDR3: CASNDGTGSYNEQFF. DNA of the CDR3: TGTGCCAGCAACGACGGGACGGGATCCTACAATGAGCAGTTCTTC. The V gene is TRBV7-9, the J gene TRBJ2-1; either TRBD1 or TRBD2 may supply D (5 bases each). Germline lookup yields CDR1 SEHNR and CDR2 FQNEAQ (reference sequence). This CDR3 is 15 amino acids long. The V end was cut by 7 bases, the J end by 1 base, with 14 bases between.